This TCR beta chain was sequenced for a study of early T cells in non-severe SARS-CoV-2 infection. Germline V gene data show CDR1 as LNHNV and CDR2 as YYDKDF (reference sequence). The V end was cut by 3 bases, the J end by 4 bases, with 10 bases between. There are 15 residues in the CDR3. The protocol attached unique molecular identifiers to individual cDNA molecules. Using its own MiXCR run on the 5' RACE reads, TCRdb lists one record per CDR3 protein. The sample lists around 71,000 distinct CDR3 sequences, 10% occurring once. This receptor was obtained from an adult who was a healthcare worker with PCR-confirmed SARS-CoV-2 infection or an uninfected control (not recorded which). The sample consisted of whole blood, taken at baseline. The rearrangement joins TRBV15 to TRBJ2-6; D possibly corresponds to TRBD2 (7 bases). CDR3 region: CATSRAGAGANVLTF. In nucleotides, the CDR3 is TGTGCCACCAGCAGGGCGGGGGCCGGGGCCAACGTCCTGACTTTC.